This T cell receptor (beta chain) is from a study of early T cells in non-severe SARS-CoV-2 infection. TCRdb re-analysed the 5' RACE reads in MiXCR, keeping a single row per CDR3 protein. Of more than 75,000 distinct CDR3 sequences in the sample, over 10% were seen once. This CDR3 comprises 15 residues. Trimming stripped 4 bases from V and 3 bases from J, with 17 bases between. CDR1 is SGHRS and CDR2 is YFSETQ in the germline V gene. This TCR came from an adult who was a healthcare worker with PCR-confirmed SARS-CoV-2 infection or an uninfected control (not recorded which). Input material: whole blood. The chain combines TRBV5-1 with TRBJ2-7; weak D call: TRBD1 (6 bases). The CDR3 nucleotides are TGCGCCAGCAGCCCTCCCCGGACAGATCACTACGAGCAGTACTTC. It specifies CASSPPRTDHYEQYF.